This T cell receptor beta chain was obtained from a study of T cell responses to AZD1222 COVID-19 vaccine. From germline, CDR1 is SGHNT and CDR2 YYREEE (reference sequence). V was trimmed by 3 bases and J by 8 bases, leaving 15 bases between them. CDR3 length: 14 residues. Assay: immunoSEQ multiplex PCR; the TCRdb copy retains only in-frame clones and omits some. The sample has 85,000 to 130,000 clones, roughly 90% seen once. The material sequenced was peripheral blood, taken on day 0 of AZD1222 vaccination. The rearrangement links TRBV5-4 to TRBJ2-1; a weak D match, TRBD2 (5 bases). The TCR sequence derives from an adult in good health. The DNA for the CDR3 is TGTGCCAGCAGCTCCCCCCCCGCGAGGGATGAGCAGTTCTTC. Its protein product is CASSSPPARDEQFF.